These T cell receptor beta chains were read from a single sample in a study of cytomegalovirus exposure and HLA in healthy donors. This table comes from immunoSEQ multiplex PCR, and its TCRdb copy is limited to in-frame clones, with some not included. The sample lists some 140,000 clones, approximately 87% occurring once. Sequenced input: PBMCs. The receptor source for this set is a man between 18 and 35 years old in good health and CMV-seronegative. The CDR3 runs from the conserved cysteine through the conserved F or W. Each record gives: J gene, CDR3 length, V gene, D gene, clone size, CDR3 protein, CDR3 DNA. The D gene is left open where the match is weak. Not every row has a clone size; where given, it reads once, few, many or a size class.

TRBJ2-7	15	TRBV5-4	-	-	CASSLAGDAFDEQYF	TGTGCCAGCAGCCTCGCCGGGGATGCCTTTGACGAGCAGTACTTC
TRBJ1-2	13	TRBV27	-	few	CASSPDRIYGYTF	TGTGCCAGCAGCCCTGACAGGATCTATGGCTACACCTTC
TRBJ2-1	14	TRBV28	-	-	CASSFRGSSNEQFF	TGTGCCAGCAGTTTCCGTGGGAGCAGTAATGAGCAGTTCTTC
TRBJ1-3	16	TRBV25-1	-	-	CASSEYGADSGNTIYF	TGTGCCAGCAGTGAATATGGGGCTGACTCTGGAAACACCATATATTTT
TRBJ1-3	14	TRBV6-5	TRBD1	-	CASSRQGSGNTIYF	TGTGCCAGCAGCCGACAGGGCTCTGGAAACACCATATATTTT
TRBJ2-1	17	TRBV9	TRBD2	-	CASSPGLAGGFSDEQFF	TGTGCCAGCAGCCCGGGACTAGCGGGAGGGTTTTCGGATGAGCAGTTCTTC
TRBJ2-7	13	TRBV7-9	-	-	CASSTGTTHEQYF	TGTGCCAGCAGCACCGGGACAACCCACGAGCAGTACTTC
TRBJ1-4	16	TRBV15	-	-	CATSREYGSVNEKLFF	TGTGCCACCAGCAGAGAGTACGGGTCGGTTAATGAAAAACTGTTTTTT
TRBJ2-1	16	TRBV28	-	-	CASSLPAGMVYNEQFF	TGTGCCAGCAGTTTACCAGCAGGGATGGTATACAATGAGCAGTTCTTC
TRBJ1-5	16	TRBV7-9	-	-	CASQLGGEYSNQPQHF	TGTGCCAGCCAACTGGGGGGAGAATATAGCAATCAGCCCCAGCATTTT
TRBJ2-3	15	TRBV7-2	TRBD1	-	CASSGRDRRLDTGYF	TGTGCCAGCAGCGGCCGGGACAGGAGATTAGATACGGGGTATTTT
TRBJ2-1	17	TRBV5-1	TRBD2	-	CASSAKKGTTLFNEQFF	TGCGCCAGCAGCGCAAAAAAAGGGACTACTTTATTCAATGAGCAGTTCTTC
TRBJ2-7	14	TRBV6-5	-	-	CASRVAGRPRQQYF	TGTGCCAGCAGGGTGGCGGGCAGGCCTAGACAGCAGTACTTC
TRBJ1-6	13	TRBV2	-	once	CASRLESNSPLHF	TGTGCCAGCCGTTTAGAGAGTAATTCACCCCTCCACTTT
TRBJ2-1	12	TRBV27	-	-	CASREGYNEQFF	TGTGCCAGCAGGGAGGGGTACAATGAGCAGTTCTTC
TRBJ2-1	15	TRBV9	TRBD2	-	CASSVAGREGNEQFF	TGTGCCAGCAGCGTAGCGGGGCGGGAGGGGAATGAGCAGTTCTTC
TRBJ2-7	14	TRBV5-6	-	-	CASSLGDIAYEQYF	TGTGCCAGCAGCTTGGGAGACATCGCATACGAGCAGTACTTC
TRBJ2-7	15	TRBV5-1	-	-	CASRPTEFLSYEQYF	TGCGCCAGCAGACCCACGGAGTTTCTCTCCTACGAGCAGTACTTC
TRBJ2-1	14	TRBV15	-	-	CATSAGGTYNEQFF	TGTGCCACCAGCGCGGGCGGGACTTACAATGAGCAGTTCTTC
TRBJ2-7	13	TRBV2	-	-	CASSEYAGYEQYF	TGTGCCAGCAGCGAGTATGCAGGGTACGAGCAGTACTTC
TRBJ2-2	15	TRBV11-1	TRBD1	-	CASSFDRARTGELFF	TGTGCCAGCAGCTTCGACAGGGCGAGAACCGGGGAGCTGTTTTTT
TRBJ2-7	14	TRBV7-9	TRBD1	-	CASSRSDRGGEQYF	TGTGCCAGCAGCAGAAGCGACAGGGGTGGTGAGCAGTACTTC
TRBJ2-7	15	TRBV27	TRBD2	-	CASSISGRVSYEQYF	TGTGCCAGCAGTATAAGCGGGAGGGTGTCCTACGAGCAGTACTTC
TRBJ1-1	11	TRBV28	-	-	CASAIGTEAFF	TGTGCCAGCGCAATCGGGACTGAAGCTTTCTTT
TRBJ2-7	14	TRBV5-1	-	-	CASSLASRGYEQYF	TGCGCCAGCAGCTTGGCTTCTAGGGGCTACGAGCAGTACTTC
TRBJ2-1	15	TRBV28	TRBD2	once	CASSSPGLATNEQFF	TGTGCCAGCAGCTCTCCGGGACTAGCTACGAATGAGCAGTTCTTC
TRBJ1-2	16	TRBV5-6	-	-	CASSLSERGANYGYTF	TGTGCCAGCAGCTTGAGTGAAAGAGGAGCTAACTATGGCTACACCTTC
TRBJ2-7	15	TRBV5-1	TRBD2	-	CASSLTGREEGEQYF	TGCGCCAGCAGCTTGACGGGGCGGGAGGAGGGCGAGCAGTACTTC
TRBJ2-7	14	TRBV29-1	TRBD1	-	CSPTGGQGNHEQYF	TGCAGCCCAACGGGGGGACAGGGGAATCACGAGCAGTACTTC
TRBJ2-1	15	TRBV5-1	-	few	CASSPGRQLAGEQFF	TGCGCCAGCAGCCCGGGTCGCCAGCTTGCCGGGGAGCAGTTCTTC
TRBJ2-4	16	TRBV4-1	-	-	CASSQAGGLAKNIQYF	TGCGCCAGCAGCCAAGCGGGCGGGCTAGCCAAAAACATTCAGTACTTC
TRBJ2-3	15	TRBV10-3	TRBD2	-	CAISGISGVTDTQYF	TGTGCCATCAGTGGGATTAGCGGGGTCACAGATACGCAGTATTTT
TRBJ2-3	15	TRBV18	-	few	CASSTRAGNTDTQYF	TGTGCCAGCTCAACCCGAGCCGGGAACACAGATACGCAGTATTTT
TRBJ2-7	18	TRBV28	TRBD2	-	CASRWGLAGGSKSNEQYF	TGTGCCAGCAGGTGGGGACTAGCGGGAGGGTCTAAGAGCAACGAGCAGTACTTC
TRBJ2-4	16	TRBV6-6	-	-	CASSYPRASEGNIQYF	TGTGCCAGCAGCTATCCCCGGGCCTCGGAGGGGAACATTCAGTACTTC
TRBJ2-7	15	TRBV5-4	-	-	CASSSAGASSYEQYF	TGTGCCAGCAGTTCCGCCGGAGCCTCGTCCTACGAGCAGTACTTC
TRBJ2-1	16	TRBV5-4	TRBD2	-	CASSASPSGIGNEQFF	TGTGCCAGCAGCGCCTCCCCTAGCGGGATAGGCAATGAGCAGTTCTTC
TRBJ2-7	15	TRBV6-1	TRBD2	-	CASSEGLAGYYEQYF	TGTGCCAGCAGTGAGGGACTAGCAGGCTACTACGAGCAGTACTTC
TRBJ2-2	16	TRBV28	TRBD2	-	CASSQIAGGPTGELFF	TGTGCCAGCAGTCAAATAGCGGGAGGGCCGACCGGGGAGCTGTTTTTT
TRBJ2-1	15	TRBV2	-	-	CASSEARPADNEQFF	TGTGCCAGCAGTGAAGCCAGGCCAGCGGACAATGAGCAGTTCTTC
TRBJ2-2	14	TRBV6-1	-	-	CASSDPGYTGELFF	TGTGCCAGCAGTGATCCGGGTTACACCGGGGAGCTGTTTTTT
TRBJ2-3	16	TRBV7-9	TRBD1	-	CASSPGTEIRTDTQYF	TGTGCCAGCAGCCCCGGGACAGAAATACGCACAGATACGCAGTATTTT
TRBJ1-2	15	TRBV28	TRBD1	-	CASSFNRQGAGGYTF	TGTGCCAGCAGTTTTAACCGACAGGGGGCAGGAGGCTACACCTTC
TRBJ1-3	15	TRBV7-2	TRBD1	-	CASRTGGTSGNTIYF	TGTGCCAGCAGGACAGGGGGGACCTCTGGAAACACCATATATTTT
TRBJ2-5	15	TRBV7-9	TRBD2	-	CASSLAGTSGGNQYF	TGTGCCAGCAGCTTAGCTGGGACTAGCGGGGGGAACCAGTACTTC
TRBJ2-7	16	TRBV5-1	TRBD2	-	CASSLSSGRTFLEQYF	TGCGCCAGCAGCTTGAGTAGCGGGAGGACCTTTCTGGAGCAGTACTTC